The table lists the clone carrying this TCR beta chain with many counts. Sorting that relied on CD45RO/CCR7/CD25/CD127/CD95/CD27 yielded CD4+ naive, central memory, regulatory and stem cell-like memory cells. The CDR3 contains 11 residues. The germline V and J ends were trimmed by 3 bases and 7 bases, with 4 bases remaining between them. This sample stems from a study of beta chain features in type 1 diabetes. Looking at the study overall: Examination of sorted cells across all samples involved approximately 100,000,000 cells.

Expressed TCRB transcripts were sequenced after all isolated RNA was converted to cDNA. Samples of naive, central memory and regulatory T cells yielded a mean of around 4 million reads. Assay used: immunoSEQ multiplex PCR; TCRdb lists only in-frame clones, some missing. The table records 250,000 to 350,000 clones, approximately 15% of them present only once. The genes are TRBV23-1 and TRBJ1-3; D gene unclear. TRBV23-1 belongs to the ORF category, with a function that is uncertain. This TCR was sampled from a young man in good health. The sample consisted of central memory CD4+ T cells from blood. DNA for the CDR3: TGCGCCAGCAGTCATCGGAACACCATATATTTT. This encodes CASSHRNTIYF.